This TCR beta chain originates from a study of neurological immune-mediated disorders. At least ten counts were recorded for this clonotype. TCRdb used MiXCR to reprocess the 5' RACE reads, holding one entry per CDR3 protein. The sample lists 26,000 or so distinct CDR3 sequences; 5% to 8% were seen once. There are 15 residues in the CDR3. V was pared by 0 bases and J by 1 base, with 9 bases between. Germline lookup yields CDR1 SGHTA and CDR2 FQGNSA. The receptor comes from a woman aged 45 to 65 in good health. The rearrangement links TRBV7-2 to TRBJ1-1, with a tentative D call TRBD1 (6 bases). The specimen sequenced was PBMCs. CDR3 DNA sequence: TGTGCCAGCAGCTTAGCCGGGACAACGAACACTGAAGCTTTCTTT. As protein: CASSLAGTTNTEAFF.